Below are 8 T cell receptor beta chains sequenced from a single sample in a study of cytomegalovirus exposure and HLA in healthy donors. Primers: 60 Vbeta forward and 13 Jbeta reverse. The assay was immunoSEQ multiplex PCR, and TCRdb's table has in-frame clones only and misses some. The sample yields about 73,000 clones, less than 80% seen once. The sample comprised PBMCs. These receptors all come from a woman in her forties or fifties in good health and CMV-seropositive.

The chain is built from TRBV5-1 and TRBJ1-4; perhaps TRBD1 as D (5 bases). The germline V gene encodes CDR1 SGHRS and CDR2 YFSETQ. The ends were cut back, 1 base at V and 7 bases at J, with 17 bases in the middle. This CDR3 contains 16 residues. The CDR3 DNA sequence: TGCGCCAGCAGCTTGTATCAGGGAGGGCGGGGTGAAAAACTGTTTTTT. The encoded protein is CASSLYQGGRGEKLFF.

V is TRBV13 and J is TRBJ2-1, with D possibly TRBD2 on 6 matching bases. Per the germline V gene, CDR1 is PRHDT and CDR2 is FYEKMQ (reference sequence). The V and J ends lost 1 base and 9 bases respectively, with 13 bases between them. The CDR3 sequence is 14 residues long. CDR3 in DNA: TGTGCCAGCAGCTTAGAGCTGACAGCGGGTGAGCAGTTCTTC. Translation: CASSLELTAGEQFF. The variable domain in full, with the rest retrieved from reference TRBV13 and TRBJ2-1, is AAGVIQSPRHLIKEKRETATLKCYPIPRHDTVYWYQQGPGQDPQFLISFYEKMQSDKGSIPDRFSAQQFSDYHSELNMSSLELGDSALYFCASSLELTAGEQFFGPGTRLTVL.

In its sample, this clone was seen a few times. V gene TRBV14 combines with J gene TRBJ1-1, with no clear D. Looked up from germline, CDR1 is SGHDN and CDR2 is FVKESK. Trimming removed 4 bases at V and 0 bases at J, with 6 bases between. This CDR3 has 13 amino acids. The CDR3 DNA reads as TGTGCCAGCAGCCCTTCAGTGAACACTGAAGCTTTCTTT. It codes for CASSPSVNTEAFF.

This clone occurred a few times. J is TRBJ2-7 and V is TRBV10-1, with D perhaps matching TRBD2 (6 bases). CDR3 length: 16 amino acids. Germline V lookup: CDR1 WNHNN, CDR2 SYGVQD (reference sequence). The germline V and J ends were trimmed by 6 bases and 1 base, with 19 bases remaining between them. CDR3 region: CASRNLAGRPSYEQYV. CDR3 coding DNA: TGCGCCAGCAGGAATCTCGCGGGACGCCCTTCCTACGAGCAGTACGTC.

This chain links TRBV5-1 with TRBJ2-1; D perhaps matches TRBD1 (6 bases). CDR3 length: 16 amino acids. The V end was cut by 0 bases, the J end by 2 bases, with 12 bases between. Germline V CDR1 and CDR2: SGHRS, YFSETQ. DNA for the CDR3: TGCGCCAGCAGCTTGGAAGGGGGATTGCCCTACAATGAGCAGTTCTTC. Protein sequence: CASSLEGGLPYNEQFF.

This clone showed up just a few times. CDR3 nucleotides: TGTGCCAGTAGTGTCTCGACAAGAACTGAAGCTTTCTTT. This sequence encodes CASSVSTRTEAFF. The chain recombines TRBV19 with TRBJ1-1; D is undetermined. Trimming cost V 5 bases and J 5 bases, with 12 bases left between them. CDR3 size: 13 residues. Germline V CDR1 and CDR2: LNHDA, SQIVND (reference sequence).

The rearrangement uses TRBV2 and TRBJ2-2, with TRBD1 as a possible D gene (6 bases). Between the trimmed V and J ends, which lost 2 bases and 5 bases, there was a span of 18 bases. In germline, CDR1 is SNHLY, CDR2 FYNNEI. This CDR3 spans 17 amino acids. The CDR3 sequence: CASSEKALTTGTGELFF. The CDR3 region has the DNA TGTGCCAGCAGTGAAAAGGCCCTCACAACAGGGACCGGGGAGCTGTTTTTT.

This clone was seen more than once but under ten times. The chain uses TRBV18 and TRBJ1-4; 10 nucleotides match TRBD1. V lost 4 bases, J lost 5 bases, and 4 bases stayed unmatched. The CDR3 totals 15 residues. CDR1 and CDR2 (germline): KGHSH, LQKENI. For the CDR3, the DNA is TGTGCCAGCTCACTGCGGACAGGGGGGAATGAAAAACTGTTTTTT. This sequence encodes CASSLRTGGNEKLFF.